This T cell receptor (beta chain) was obtained from a study of blood T cells in healthy people across ages. Isolation per sample recovered at least 7 million PBMCs. The CDR3 sequence is 16 residues long. The V gene lost 8 bases and the J gene lost 2 bases, with 16 bases spanning the gap. In germline, CDR1 is MNHEY, CDR2 SVGEGT. Together with a sample-barcoded 5' primer, a J-beta primer mix was included in a second PCR lasting roughly 6 to 12 cycles. TCRdb re-called the 5' RACE reads through MiXCR, storing one row per CDR3 protein. Of approximately 770,000 distinct CDR3 sequences in the sample, 55% to 75% were seen once.

Input material: blood. The TCR comes from a man younger than 45 in good health. The gene calls are TRBV6-2 or TRBV6-3 and TRBJ2-6; possibly TRBD2 for D (5 bases). The CDR3 coding sequence is TGTGCCAGCGCCGATTACGGGGATCCTGGGGCCAACGTCCTGACTTTC. Its protein product is CASADYGDPGANVLTF.